The subject of this entry is one T cell receptor (beta chain). The data are from a study of T cell responses to AZD1222 COVID-19 vaccine. The protocol was immunoSEQ multiplex PCR, while the TCRdb copy is restricted to in-frame clones and leaves out a portion. The profile shows over 90,000 clones, around nine tenths of them singletons. There are 15 residues in the CDR3. V was trimmed by 0 bases and J by 2 bases, leaving 11 bases between them. Per germline, CDR1 SGHDT and CDR2 YYEEEE. The sample in question was peripheral blood, obtained 28 days after the second AZD1222 dose. The J gene is TRBJ1-1, the V gene TRBV5-6, with D uncertain. The clonotype originates from an adult who received the AZD1222 COVID-19 vaccine. CDR3 protein: CASSLVPMVNTEAFF. The CDR3 DNA is TGTGCCAGCAGCTTGGTCCCTATGGTAAACACTGAAGCTTTCTTT.